This T cell receptor beta chain was documented in a study of blood T cell repertoires in COVID-19. The CDR3 contains 17 residues. Per germline, CDR1 SGHVS and CDR2 FQNEAQ. The ends lost 5 bases at V and 3 bases at J; junction bases unmatched: 10. Sequencing used immunoSEQ multiplex PCR; TCRdb keeps in-frame clones, though not all of them. The data show 80,000 to 95,000 clones, with roughly 90% seen just once and about 3.4% held by the top ten. What was sequenced was peripheral blood. The receptor's source is a woman between 70 and 85 years old with acute or convalescent COVID-19. The chain joins TRBV7-8 to TRBJ2-3; the match to TRBD2 covers 11 bases. The CDR3 sequence: CASSIGSLAGGTDTQYF. CDR3 in DNA: TGTGCCAGCAGCATCGGATCTCTAGCGGGGGGTACAGATACGCAGTATTTT.